This T cell receptor (beta chain) is from a study of blood T cells in healthy people across ages (dated by TCRdb to between 2015 and 2016). About the full investigation: Template switching captured roughly one uniquely barcoded TCR beta cDNA molecule per two T cells in model experiments. To avoid experimental bias, donors of different ages were distributed randomly across sequencing lanes. Four age groups were formed from the donors: young (average roughly 16 years), middle-aged (less than 40), aged (about 68) and long-lived (82). Using the same blood draw, the study looked at two additional independent replicas of 1 million unique cDNA reads for two donors, one aged 18 to 30 and the other aged 80 or older. Using deep sequencing normalized with unique cDNA molecular identifiers, the study measured how TCR beta repertoire diversity changes with age.

Worth noting for this clonotype: Which antigen it targets is not known. There are no base qualities to consult, and no much larger clone falls within one base.

Receptor libraries were prepared by 5' RACE. The second PCR ran for roughly 7 to 12 cycles and used a J-beta primer mix along with a sample-barcoded 5' primer. Each TCR beta cDNA molecule received a unique molecular identifier from a template-switch 5' adaptor carrying 12 random nucleotides. At least 2.5 million CDR3-containing paired-end reads were obtained from each sample. First-strand cDNA was synthesized from all RNA with the Mint cDNA synthesis kit, primed by a TRBC-specific oligonucleotide. After uracil-DNA glycosylase treatment, a first 18-cycle PCR used universal primers M1SS and BC2_uni_R on all cDNA. In the original analysis: Each sample was normalized by randomly selecting 1 million high-quality reads, each carrying a distinct molecular identifier. Instead of being binned into consensus sequences, reads that shared molecular identifiers were thrown out. CDR3 identification, clonotype clustering and error correction used MiTCR with a Q25 quality threshold and the strictest error-elimination algorithm. A nonparametric unseen species model with Euler transformation was used to estimate a lower bound on total TCR beta diversity. TCRdb trimmed public reads at Q25 via fastp, called clones via MiXCR and kept in-frame beta chains. Identical CDR3 proteins give one entry, which carries the most common genes and DNA. For this entry, the V and J calls and clone size follow TCRdb and not the study's own pipeline. The sample table shows 1,800,000 or so distinct CDR3 sequences, and approximately 40% are seen once. About 21% of the sample is held by the ten biggest clonotypes.

Broad study findings and their caveats: Compared with the aged group, the long-lived group had more naive CD4+ T cells, fewer expanded clones and increased TCR diversity, a pattern suggesting age selection. Estimates of total diversity based on one million sequenced T cells were regarded as lower bounds and as underestimates. As age increased, observed TCR beta diversity per million T cells dropped in a roughly linear way, and a significant reduction was already evident by age about 36. The percentage of naive T cells measured by flow cytometry correlated strongly with observed TCR beta diversity. Because the CMV infection status of the donors was unknown, age-related changes in expanded clonotypes may potentially have been confounded. Bulk unsorted PBMC profiling prevented conclusive comparison of naive and antigen-experienced compartments.

The roughly 38 donors, aged 6 to 90 years, were systemically healthy Caucasian individuals from Russia. Roughly 9.5 milliliters of peripheral blood were drawn from each donor into EDTA-treated Vacutainer tubes. PBMCs were isolated by Ficoll-Paque density-gradient centrifugation, with at least 6 million obtained per sample. Total RNA was extracted from PBMCs with Trizol reagent, with at least 6 micrograms obtained per sample. Naive CD45RAhigh/CD27high T cell percentages were measured by flow cytometry on a PBMC aliquot from every donor. The clonotype comes from a human donor in good health. The source material was blood.

CDR3 region: CASSHIDNSGNTIYF. DNA sequence: TGTGCCAGCAGCCACATCGATAACTCTGGAAACACCATATATTTT. The rearranged segments are TRBV9 and TRBJ1-3; the D gene cannot be named for sure. The V and J ends are trimmed by 4 bases and 0 bases, leaving 11 bases between them. Its CDR3 holds 15 amino acids, cysteine through phenylalanine. Only CDR3 DNA remains: 45 bases, in frame from the first base. For CDR1 and CDR2, the germline V gene lists SGDLS and YYNGEE.